This T cell receptor (beta chain) comes out of a study of blood T cell repertoires in COVID-19. Study-level information: Samples taken during acute and convalescent COVID-19 were collected in the United States, Italy and Spain. PBMCs, B-cell-depleted T cells, or T cells were the source of the cDNA or gDNA that made up the material.

In the authors' workflow: Researchers report that nucleated cell counts were estimated from reference gene primer amplification. Some clones are missing from TCRdb's copy, which holds only in-frame ones; the method was immunoSEQ multiplex PCR. The DNA was the basis for D and trimming; V, J and clone size are from that table. The data contain around 270,000 clones, approximately 90% of them seen just once; the ten biggest clones take up approximately 3.7%. This CDR3 contains 14 residues. V lost 6 bases to trimming and J lost 6 bases; unmatched junction nucleotides: 4. Germline V gene data show CDR1 as MNHEY and CDR2 as SVGAGI.

Material for sequencing was peripheral blood. The rearrangement joins TRBV6-5 to TRBJ2-4; 11 positions agree with TRBD2. The receptor comes from a man between 60 and 70 years old who had recovered from COVID-19. This chain's CDR3 is CASSRLAGSNIQYF. As DNA, the CDR3 is TGTGCCAGCAGCAGACTAGCGGGATCAAACATTCAGTACTTC.